This TCR beta chain is drawn from a study of blood T cell dynamics during melanoma immunotherapy. At the level of the study: Metastatic melanoma patients received first-line pembrolizumab or nivolumab plus ipilimumab.

Indicated time point: week 3, after first cycle of checkpoint inhibitor. The protocol was immunoSEQ multiplex PCR, while the TCRdb copy is restricted to in-frame clones and leaves out a portion. The profile covers around 20,000 clones, with approximately 90% appearing a single time and about 6.8% taken by the ten largest. The germline V and J ends were trimmed by 4 bases and 2 bases, with 8 bases remaining between them. This CDR3 is built from 14 residues. Per the germline V gene, CDR1 is MNHEY and CDR2 is SMNVEV (reference sequence). The chain carries TRBV27 and TRBJ1-4; D is ambiguous. This TCR was sampled from a human donor with melanoma. The source was blood, collected from a patient treated with checkpoint blockade. CDR3 in amino acids: CASSYGRTNEKLFF. The CDR3 coding sequence is TGTGCCAGCAGTTACGGACGGACTAATGAAAAACTGTTTTTT.